This T cell receptor (beta chain) was captured by sequencing in a study of beta chain features in type 1 diabetes. Study conclusions and caveats: Moderate but significant shortening of TCRB CDR3s was recorded in all four CD4+ subsets from Type 1 diabetes patients.

Note on this clone: What it binds is not known.

Expressed TCRB transcripts were sequenced because the entire RNA isolate underwent reverse transcription. The assay was immunoSEQ multiplex PCR, and TCRdb's table has in-frame clones only and misses some. The data contain approximately 250,000 clones, about a sixth of them singletons. The sequencing input was naive CD4+ T cells from blood. This clonotype was sampled from a man aged 25 to 40 with type 1 diabetes.

DNA for the CDR3: TGTGCCAGCAGCGTATTCGGTGGGAGCTACAATGAGCAGTTCTTC. Translating gives CASSVFGGSYNEQFF. The chain combines TRBV9 with TRBJ2-1, with a tentative D call TRBD2 (5 bases). V lost 1 base and J lost 3, with 11 bases in between. This CDR3 contains 15 residues. CDR1 and CDR2 (germline): SGDLS, YYNGEE.